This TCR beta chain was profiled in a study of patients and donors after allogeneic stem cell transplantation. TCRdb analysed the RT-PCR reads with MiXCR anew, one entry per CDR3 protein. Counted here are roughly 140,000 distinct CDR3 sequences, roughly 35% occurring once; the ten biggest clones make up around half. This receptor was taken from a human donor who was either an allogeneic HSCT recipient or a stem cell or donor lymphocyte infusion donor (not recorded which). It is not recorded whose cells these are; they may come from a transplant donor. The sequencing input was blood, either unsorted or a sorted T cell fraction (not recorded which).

The CDR3 DNA is TGCGCCAGCAGCCCAAGGACAGGGGGGGACAATGAAAAACTGTTTTTT. Its protein is CASSPRTGGDNEKLFF. This chain uses TRBV5-1 with TRBJ1-4; TRBD1 agrees at 10 bases. The junction had 8 bases not matched to a gene; V was cut back by 4 bases and J by 5 bases. This CDR3 contains 16 residues. Germline CDR1 reads SGHRS; CDR2 reads YFSETQ. Together with reference TRBV5-1 and TRBJ1-4, the CDR3 gives the full variable domain: KAGVTQTPRYLIKTRGQQVTLSCSPISGHRSVSWYQQTPGQGLQFLFEYFSETQRNKGNFPGRFSGRQFSNSRSEMNVSTLELGDSALYLCASSPRTGGDNEKLFFGSGTQLSVL.